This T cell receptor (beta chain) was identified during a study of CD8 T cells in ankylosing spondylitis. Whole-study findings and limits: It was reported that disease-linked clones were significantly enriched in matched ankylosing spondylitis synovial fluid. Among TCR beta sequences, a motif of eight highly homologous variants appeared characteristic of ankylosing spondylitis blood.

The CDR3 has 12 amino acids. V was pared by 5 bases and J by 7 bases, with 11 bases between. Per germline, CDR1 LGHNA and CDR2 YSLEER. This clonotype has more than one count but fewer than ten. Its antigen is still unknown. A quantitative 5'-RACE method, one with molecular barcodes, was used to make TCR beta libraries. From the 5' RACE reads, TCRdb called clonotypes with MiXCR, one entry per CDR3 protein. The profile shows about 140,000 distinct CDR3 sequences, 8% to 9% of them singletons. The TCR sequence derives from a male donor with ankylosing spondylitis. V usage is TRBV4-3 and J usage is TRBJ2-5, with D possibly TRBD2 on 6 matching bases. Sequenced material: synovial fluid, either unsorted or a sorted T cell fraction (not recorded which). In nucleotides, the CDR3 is TGCGCCAGCAGCTCGGGAGAGGGGACCCAGTACTTC. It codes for CASSSGEGTQYF.